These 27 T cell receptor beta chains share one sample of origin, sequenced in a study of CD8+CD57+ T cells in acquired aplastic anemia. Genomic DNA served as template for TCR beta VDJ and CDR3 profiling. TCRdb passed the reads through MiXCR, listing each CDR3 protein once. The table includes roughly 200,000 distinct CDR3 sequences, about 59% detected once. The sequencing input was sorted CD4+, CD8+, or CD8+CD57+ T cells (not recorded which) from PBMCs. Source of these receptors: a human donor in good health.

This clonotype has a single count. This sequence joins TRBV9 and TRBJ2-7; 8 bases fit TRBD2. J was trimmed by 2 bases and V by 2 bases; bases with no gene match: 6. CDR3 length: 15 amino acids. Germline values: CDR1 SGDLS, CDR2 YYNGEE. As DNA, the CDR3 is TGTGCCAGCAGCGTTGCCGGGACTAGAGCCTACGAGCAGTACTTC. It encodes CASSVAGTRAYEQYF.

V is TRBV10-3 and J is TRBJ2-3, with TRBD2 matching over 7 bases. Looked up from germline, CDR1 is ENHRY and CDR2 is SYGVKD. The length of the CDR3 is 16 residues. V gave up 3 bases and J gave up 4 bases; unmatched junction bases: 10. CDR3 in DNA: TGTGCCATCAGTGACCCGACGCGCGGGAGAGCAGATACGCAGTATTTT. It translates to CAISDPTRGRADTQYF.

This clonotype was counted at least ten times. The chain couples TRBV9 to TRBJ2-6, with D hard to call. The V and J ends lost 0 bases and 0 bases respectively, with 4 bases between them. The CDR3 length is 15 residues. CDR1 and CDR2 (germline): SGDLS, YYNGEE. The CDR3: CASSVGGSGANVLTF. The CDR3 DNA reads TGTGCCAGCAGCGTAGGGGGCTCTGGGGCCAACGTCCTGACTTTC.

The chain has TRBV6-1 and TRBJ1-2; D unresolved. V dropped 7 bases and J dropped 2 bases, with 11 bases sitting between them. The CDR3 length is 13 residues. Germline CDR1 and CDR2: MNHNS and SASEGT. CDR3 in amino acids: CASTIGGNYGYTF. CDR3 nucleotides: TGTGCCAGCACAATTGGAGGGAACTATGGCTACACCTTC.

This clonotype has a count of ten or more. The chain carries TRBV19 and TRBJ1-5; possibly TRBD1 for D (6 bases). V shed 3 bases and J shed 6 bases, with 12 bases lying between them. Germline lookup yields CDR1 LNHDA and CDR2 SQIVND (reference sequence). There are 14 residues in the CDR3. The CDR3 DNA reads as TGTGCCAGTAGTATGGCACAGGGAGGTCAGCCCCAGCATTTT. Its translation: CASSMAQGGQPQHF. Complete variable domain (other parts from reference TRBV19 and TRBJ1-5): DGGITQSPKYLFRKEGQNVTLSCEQNLNHDAMYWYRQDPGQGLRLIYYSQIVNDFQKGDIAEGYSVSREKKESFPLTVTSAQKNPTAFYLCASSMAQGGQPQHFGDGTRLSIL.

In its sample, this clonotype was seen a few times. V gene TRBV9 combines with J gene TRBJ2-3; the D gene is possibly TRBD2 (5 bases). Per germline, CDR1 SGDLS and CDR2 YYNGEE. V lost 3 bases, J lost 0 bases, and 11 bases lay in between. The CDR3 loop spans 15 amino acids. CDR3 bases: TGTGCCAGCAGCGCCTGGACGGGAAGCACAGATACGCAGTATTTT. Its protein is CASSAWTGSTDTQYF.

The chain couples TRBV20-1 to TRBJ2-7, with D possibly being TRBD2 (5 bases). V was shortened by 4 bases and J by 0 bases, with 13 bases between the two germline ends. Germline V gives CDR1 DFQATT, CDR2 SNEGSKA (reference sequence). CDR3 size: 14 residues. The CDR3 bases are TGCAGTGCTAAAGGACTTATGAGCTCCTACGAGCAGTACTTC. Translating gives CSAKGLMSSYEQYF.

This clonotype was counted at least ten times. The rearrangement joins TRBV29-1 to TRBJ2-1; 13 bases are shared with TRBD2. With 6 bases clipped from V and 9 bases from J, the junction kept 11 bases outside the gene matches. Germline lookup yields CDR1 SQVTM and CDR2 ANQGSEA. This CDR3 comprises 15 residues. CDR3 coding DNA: TGCAGCGTGGCTATGACTAGCGGGAGGTGGGCTGAGCAGTTCTTC. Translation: CSVAMTSGRWAEQFF.

CDR3 residues: CASSWLKGNQPQHF. The CDR3 region has the DNA TGTGCCAGCAGCTGGTTAAAGGGCAATCAGCCCCAGCATTTT. V usage is TRBV7-4 and J usage is TRBJ1-5; D remains ambiguous. The CDR3 covers 14 residues. Germline V lookup: CDR1 SGHVT, CDR2 SQSDAQ. Trimming cost V 4 bases and J 2 bases, with 9 bases left between them.

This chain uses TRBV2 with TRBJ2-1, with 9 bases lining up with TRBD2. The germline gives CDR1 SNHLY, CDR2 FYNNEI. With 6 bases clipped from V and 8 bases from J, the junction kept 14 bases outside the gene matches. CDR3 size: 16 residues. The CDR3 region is CASSVVAGGLGYEQFF. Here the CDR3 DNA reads TGTGCCAGCAGCGTAGTTGCGGGGGGGCTGGGGTATGAGCAGTTCTTC. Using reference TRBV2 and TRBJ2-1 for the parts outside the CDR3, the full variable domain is EPEVTQTPSHQVTQMGQEVILRCVPISNHLYFYWYRQILGQKVEFLVSFYNNEISEKSEIFDDQFSVERPDGSNFTLKIRSTKLEDSAMYFCASSVVAGGLGYEQFFGPGTRLTVL.

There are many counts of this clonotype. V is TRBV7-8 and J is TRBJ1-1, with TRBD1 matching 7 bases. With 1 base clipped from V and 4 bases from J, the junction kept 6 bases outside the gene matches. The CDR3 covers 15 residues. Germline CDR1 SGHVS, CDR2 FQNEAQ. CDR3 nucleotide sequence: TGTGCCAGCAGCTTAGTCGAGACAGGGAGCACTGAAGCTTTCTTT. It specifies CASSLVETGSTEAFF.

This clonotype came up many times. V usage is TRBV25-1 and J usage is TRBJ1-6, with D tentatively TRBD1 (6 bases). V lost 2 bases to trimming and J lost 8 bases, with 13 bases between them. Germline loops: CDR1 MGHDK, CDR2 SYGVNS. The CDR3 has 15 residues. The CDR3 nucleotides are TGTGCCAGCAGTGAACTCGGGGGGCTATATTCACCCCTCCACTTT. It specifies CASSELGGLYSPLHF.

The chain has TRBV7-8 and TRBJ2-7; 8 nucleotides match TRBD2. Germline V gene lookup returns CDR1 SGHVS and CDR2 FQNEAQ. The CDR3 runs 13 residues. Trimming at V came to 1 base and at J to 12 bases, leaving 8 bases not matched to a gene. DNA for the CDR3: TGTGCCAGCAGCTTAGTTGCCAGCGGGGGTTTGTACTTC. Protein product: CASSLVASGGLYF.

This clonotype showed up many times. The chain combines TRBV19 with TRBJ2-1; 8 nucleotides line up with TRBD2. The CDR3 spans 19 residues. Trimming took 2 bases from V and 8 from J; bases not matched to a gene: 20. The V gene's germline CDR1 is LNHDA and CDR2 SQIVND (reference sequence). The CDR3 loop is CASSISFTSGIMEVDEQFF. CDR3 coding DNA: TGTGCCAGTAGTATAAGTTTCACTAGCGGCATAATGGAAGTAGATGAGCAGTTCTTC.

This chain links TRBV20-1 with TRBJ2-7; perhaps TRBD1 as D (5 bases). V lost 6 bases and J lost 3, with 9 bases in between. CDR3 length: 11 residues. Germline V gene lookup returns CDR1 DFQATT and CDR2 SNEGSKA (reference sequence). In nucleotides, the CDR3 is TGCAGTGCCGACAGCTACTACGAGCAGTACTTC. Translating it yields CSADSYYEQYF.

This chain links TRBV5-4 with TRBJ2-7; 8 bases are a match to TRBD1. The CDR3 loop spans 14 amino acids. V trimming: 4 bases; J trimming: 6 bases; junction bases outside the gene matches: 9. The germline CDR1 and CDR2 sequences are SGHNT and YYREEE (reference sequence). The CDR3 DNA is TGTGCCAGCAGCCCCTGGGACAGGTCAATCGAGCAGTACTTC. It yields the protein CASSPWDRSIEQYF. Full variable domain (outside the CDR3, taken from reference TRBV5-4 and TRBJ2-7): ETGVTQSPTHLIKTRGQQVTLRCSSQSGHNTVSWYQQALGQGPQFIFQYYREEENGRGNFPPRFSGLQFPNYSSELNVNALELDDSALYLCASSPWDRSIEQYFGPGTRLTVT.

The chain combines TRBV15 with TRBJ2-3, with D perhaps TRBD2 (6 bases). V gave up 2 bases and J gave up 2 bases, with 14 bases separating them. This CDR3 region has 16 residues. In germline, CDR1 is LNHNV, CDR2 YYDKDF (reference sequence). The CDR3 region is CATSRLGLSNTDTQYF. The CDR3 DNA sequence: TGTGCCACCAGCAGACTAGGACTATCCAACACAGATACGCAGTATTTT.

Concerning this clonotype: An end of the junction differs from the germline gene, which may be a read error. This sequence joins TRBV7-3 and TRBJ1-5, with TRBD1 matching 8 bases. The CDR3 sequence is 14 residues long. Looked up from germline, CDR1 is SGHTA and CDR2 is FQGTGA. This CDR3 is CASSLTGEMQHQHF. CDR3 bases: TGTGCCAGCAGCTTGACAGGGGAGATGCAGCACCAGCATTTT.

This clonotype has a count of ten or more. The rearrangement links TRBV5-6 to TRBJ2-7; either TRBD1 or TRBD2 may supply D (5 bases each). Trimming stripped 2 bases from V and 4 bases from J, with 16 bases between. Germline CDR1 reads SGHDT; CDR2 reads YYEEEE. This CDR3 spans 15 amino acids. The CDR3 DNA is TGTGCCAGCAGCTTAATCCGGGACCCCACATACGAGCAGTACTTC. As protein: CASSLIRDPTYEQYF.

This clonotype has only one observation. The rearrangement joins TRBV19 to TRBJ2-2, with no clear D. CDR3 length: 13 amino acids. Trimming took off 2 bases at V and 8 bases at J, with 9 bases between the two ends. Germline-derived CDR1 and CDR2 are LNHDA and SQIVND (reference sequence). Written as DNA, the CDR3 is TGTGCCAGTAGTATACGTGGTATTGGGGAGCTGTTTTTT. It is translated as CASSIRGIGELFF.

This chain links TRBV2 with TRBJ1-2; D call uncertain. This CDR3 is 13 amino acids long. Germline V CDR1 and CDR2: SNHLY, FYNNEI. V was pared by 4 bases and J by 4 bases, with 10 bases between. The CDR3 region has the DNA TGTGCCAGCAGTGTATCGCAGACCTATGGCTACACCTTC. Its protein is CASSVSQTYGYTF.

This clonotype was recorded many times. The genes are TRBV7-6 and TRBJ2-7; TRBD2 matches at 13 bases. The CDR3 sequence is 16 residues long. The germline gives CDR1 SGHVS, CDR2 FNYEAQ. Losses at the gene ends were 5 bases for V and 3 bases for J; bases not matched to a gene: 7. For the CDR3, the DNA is TGTGCCAGCAGCCCGAGGACTAGCGGGAGTCTCTACGAGCAGTACTTC. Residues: CASSPRTSGSLYEQYF.

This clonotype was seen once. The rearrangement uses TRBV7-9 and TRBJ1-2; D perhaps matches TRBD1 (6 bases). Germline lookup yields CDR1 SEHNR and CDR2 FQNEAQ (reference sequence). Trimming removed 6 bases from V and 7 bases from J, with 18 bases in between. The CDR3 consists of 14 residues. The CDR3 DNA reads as TGTGCCAGCAGGGTTAGCGGGGGGGCAGCTGGCTACACCTTC. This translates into CASRVSGGAAGYTF.

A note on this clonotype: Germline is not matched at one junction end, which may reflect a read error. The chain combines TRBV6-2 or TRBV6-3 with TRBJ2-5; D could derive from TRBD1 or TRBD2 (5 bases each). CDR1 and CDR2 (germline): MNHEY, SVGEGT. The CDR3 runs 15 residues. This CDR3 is CAGSYGAGEVETQYF. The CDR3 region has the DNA TGTGCCGGCAGTTACGGGGCTGGAGAGGTAGAGACCCAGTACTTC.

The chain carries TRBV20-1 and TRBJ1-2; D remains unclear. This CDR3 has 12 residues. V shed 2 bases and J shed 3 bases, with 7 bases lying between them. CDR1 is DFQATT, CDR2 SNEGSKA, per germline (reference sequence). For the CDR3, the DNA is TGCAGTGCTAGAAACCGGGACTATGGCTACACCTTC. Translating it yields CSARNRDYGYTF.

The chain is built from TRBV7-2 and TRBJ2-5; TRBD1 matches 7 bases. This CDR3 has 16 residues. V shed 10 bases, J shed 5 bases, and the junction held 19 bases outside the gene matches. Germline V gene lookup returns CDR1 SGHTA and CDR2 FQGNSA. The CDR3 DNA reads TGTGCCACCCGACCCGGGACAGAGAACGGTGCGGAGACCCAGTACTTC. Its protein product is CATRPGTENGAETQYF.

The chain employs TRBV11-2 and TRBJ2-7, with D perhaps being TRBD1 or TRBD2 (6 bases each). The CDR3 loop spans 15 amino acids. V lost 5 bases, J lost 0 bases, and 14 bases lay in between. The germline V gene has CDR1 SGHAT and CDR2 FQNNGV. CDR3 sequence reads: CASSHAGQNSYEQYF. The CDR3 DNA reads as TGTGCCAGCAGCCACGCGGGACAAAACTCCTACGAGCAGTACTTC.